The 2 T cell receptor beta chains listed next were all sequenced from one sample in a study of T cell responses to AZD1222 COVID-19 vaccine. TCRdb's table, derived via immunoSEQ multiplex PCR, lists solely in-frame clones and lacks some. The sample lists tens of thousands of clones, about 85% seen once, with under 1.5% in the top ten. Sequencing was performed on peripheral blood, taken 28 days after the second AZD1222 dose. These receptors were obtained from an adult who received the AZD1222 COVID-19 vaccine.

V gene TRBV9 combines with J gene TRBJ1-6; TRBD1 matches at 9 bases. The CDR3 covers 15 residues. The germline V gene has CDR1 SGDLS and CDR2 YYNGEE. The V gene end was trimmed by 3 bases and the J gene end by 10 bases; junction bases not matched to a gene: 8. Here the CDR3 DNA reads TGTGCCAGCAGCGCTCGTCCGGGACAGGGATCACCCCTCCACTTT. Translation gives CASSARPGQGSPLHF.

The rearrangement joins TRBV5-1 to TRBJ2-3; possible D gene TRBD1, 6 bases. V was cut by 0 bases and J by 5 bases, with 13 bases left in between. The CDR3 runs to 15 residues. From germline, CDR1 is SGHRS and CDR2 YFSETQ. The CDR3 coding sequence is TGCGCCAGCAGCTTGGATTCCAGGGGAGAAGATACGCAGTATTTT. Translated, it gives CASSLDSRGEDTQYF.